A single sample is the source of the 21 T cell receptor beta chains below, sequenced in a study of PD-1 blockade in classical Hodgkin lymphoma. In every patient, relapse followed autologous stem cell transplantation, while exposure to brentuximab vedotin differed. The protocol was immunoSEQ multiplex PCR, while the TCRdb copy is restricted to in-frame clones and leaves out a portion. The sample comprises tens of thousands of clones, under 95% of which are singletons, and more than 7.5% rests with the top ten. Sequencing was performed on peripheral blood mononuclear cells (PBMCs), taken at baseline. These receptors originate from a human donor with classical Hodgkin lymphoma.

The chain uses TRBV4-2 and TRBJ1-2, with 8 bases that match TRBD1. V gave up 0 bases and J gave up 4 bases; unmatched junction bases: 4. The CDR3 runs to 15 residues. Germline loops: CDR1 LGHNA, CDR2 YNFKEQ. Written as DNA, the CDR3 is TGTGCCAGCAGCCAAGAAAACAGGGGGTTCTATGGCTACACCTTC. Residues: CASSQENRGFYGYTF.

This clone turned up a few times. The chain has TRBV7-9 and TRBJ2-3; D may correspond to TRBD1 or TRBD2 (5 bases each). Trimming stripped 1 base from V and 2 bases from J, with 10 bases between. The CDR3 spans 15 residues. CDR1 SEHNR and CDR2 FQNEAQ come from the germline V gene (reference sequence). In DNA form, the CDR3 reads TGTGCCAGCAGCTTAGTCCGGGGCGCCACAGATACGCAGTATTTT. It encodes CASSLVRGATDTQYF.

The rearrangement joins TRBV2 to TRBJ1-6; D is perhaps TRBD1 (6 bases). Per the germline V gene, CDR1 is SNHLY and CDR2 is FYNNEI. Trimming cost V 8 bases and J 7 bases, with 12 bases left between them. The CDR3 runs to 13 residues. Written as DNA, the CDR3 is TGTGCCAGCGACACAGGGACGAATTCACCCCTCCACTTT. Its translation: CASDTGTNSPLHF.

This clone was seen just once. The chain has TRBV28 and TRBJ2-1; D is unclear. CDR3 length equals 15 residues. Germline assignment: CDR1 MDHEN and CDR2 SYDVKM. The ends were cut back, 3 bases at V and 3 bases at J, with 12 bases in the middle. As DNA, the CDR3 is TGTGCCAGCAGTTTTGGCGGAGATAACTACAATGAGCAGTTCTTC. Translated, it gives CASSFGGDNYNEQFF.

The chain carries TRBV10-3 and TRBJ2-7, with TRBD2 matching 7 bases. The CDR3 is 15 amino acids. J was trimmed by 2 bases and V by 2 bases; bases with no gene match: 6. Germline loops: CDR1 ENHRY, CDR2 SYGVKD. Here the CDR3 DNA reads TGTGCCATCAGTGAGCCGGGCGGGGGACCCTACGAGCAGTACTTC. This gives the protein CAISEPGGGPYEQYF.

The rearrangement uses TRBV2 and TRBJ1-3; D might be TRBD1 (6 bases). This CDR3 is 15 amino acids long. Germline CDR1 is SNHLY and CDR2 is FYNNEI. The V gene lost 6 bases and the J gene lost 0 bases, with 12 bases spanning the gap. DNA for the CDR3: TGTGCCAGCAGGGGGACAACTAGCTCTGGAAACACCATATATTTT. Translation: CASRGTTSSGNTIYF.

A single count supports this clone. This chain joins TRBV6-5 and TRBJ1-6, with D unclear. This CDR3 region has 14 residues. Germline CDR1 is MNHEY and CDR2 is SVGAGI. The germline V and J ends were trimmed by 6 bases and 8 bases, with 14 bases remaining between them. This CDR3 reads CASSLGWNDSPLHF. CDR3 nucleotides: TGTGCCAGCAGCCTGGGGTGGAACGATTCACCCCTCCACTTT.

The genes are TRBV25-1 and TRBJ1-4; D not certain. Germline-derived CDR1 and CDR2 are MGHDK and SYGVNS. V lost 4 bases and J 6 bases, leaving 9 bases between the germline ends. The CDR3 has 13 amino acids. The CDR3 loop reads CASSVPHDEKLFF. The CDR3 DNA sequence: TGTGCCAGCAGTGTACCGCATGATGAAAAACTGTTTTTT.

In nucleotides, the CDR3 is TGTGCCAGCAGCCAAGAATTCCGGGATAATTCACCCCTCCACTTT. Its protein is CASSQEFRDNSPLHF. The V and J genes are TRBV4-2 and TRBJ1-6; D is ambiguous. This CDR3 region has 15 residues. In germline, CDR1 is LGHNA, CDR2 YNFKEQ. V lost 0 bases and J 5 bases, leaving 8 bases between the germline ends.

The rearrangement joins TRBV9 to TRBJ2-4, with a possible D match to TRBD1 (5 bases). CDR1 and CDR2 from the germline V gene are SGDLS and YYNGEE. The V gene lost 0 bases and the J gene lost 6 bases, with 10 bases spanning the gap. The CDR3 consists of 14 residues. The CDR3 nucleotides read TGTGCCAGCAGCGTAGAGGTTAGGGGAAACATTCAGTACTTC. It specifies CASSVEVRGNIQYF.

J is TRBJ2-1 and V is TRBV7-9, with 15 bases lining up with TRBD2. Per germline, CDR1 SEHNR and CDR2 FQNEAQ (reference sequence). This CDR3 has 16 amino acids. J gave up 4 bases and V 5 bases, and 3 bases lay outside the gene matches. CDR3 protein: CASSRGLAGGYNEQFF. Written as DNA, the CDR3 is TGTGCCAGCAGCAGGGGACTAGCGGGAGGTTACAATGAGCAGTTCTTC.

V and J are TRBV27 and TRBJ2-7, with 11 bases matching TRBD2. V was clipped by 6 bases and J by 2 bases; unmatched bases: 6. Germline assignment: CDR1 MNHEY and CDR2 SMNVEV (reference sequence). The CDR3 contains 15 residues. CDR3 coding DNA: TGTGCCAGCAGCCTAGGACTAGCGGGTGCCTACGAGCAGTACTTC. It codes for CASSLGLAGAYEQYF.

This chain connects TRBV6-1 to TRBJ2-7; 7 positions agree with TRBD2. Germline trimming cut 1 base from V and 6 bases from J; bases unmatched to any gene: 3. Per the germline V gene, CDR1 is MNHNS and CDR2 is SASEGT. The CDR3 spans 13 residues. The CDR3 region is CASSEGEGGEQYF. The CDR3 region has the DNA TGTGCCAGCAGTGAAGGGGAGGGTGGCGAGCAGTACTTC.

The chain uses TRBV6-5 and TRBJ1-2; 8 bases line up with TRBD1. The trim removed 6 bases at V and 0 bases at J, leaving 6 bases unmatched. There are 15 residues in the CDR3. Per the germline V gene, CDR1 is MNHEY and CDR2 is SVGAGI. Here the CDR3 reads CASSFDRGANYGYTF. Here the CDR3 DNA reads TGTGCCAGCAGCTTCGACAGGGGAGCTAACTATGGCTACACCTTC.

The V gene is TRBV5-1, the J gene TRBJ2-1; 14 nucleotides match TRBD2. This CDR3 is 15 amino acids long. Per germline, CDR1 SGHRS and CDR2 YFSETQ. The trim removed 5 bases at V and 10 bases at J, leaving 8 bases unmatched. The CDR3 sequence: CASSYGTSGSGEQFF. CDR3 bases: TGCGCCAGCAGTTACGGGACTAGCGGGAGTGGAGAGCAGTTCTTC.

The chain recombines TRBV6-5 with TRBJ2-1; D is ambiguous. V lost 5 bases to trimming and J lost 4 bases, with 6 bases between them. Per the germline V gene, CDR1 is MNHEY and CDR2 is SVGAGI. This CDR3 region has 12 residues. The CDR3 reads CASSLWYNEQFF. CDR3 nucleotides: TGTGCCAGCAGTCTCTGGTACAATGAGCAGTTCTTC.

This clone has more than one count but fewer than ten. The chain links TRBV7-5 to TRBJ2-1; the tabulated D call, TRBD1, remains unverified against the DNA. TRBV7-5 is marked as a pseudogene. The CDR3 length is 15 residues. CDR3 in amino acids: CARRLRDRGLNEQFF. The DNA of the CDR3 is TGTGCCAGAAGACTCCGGGACAGGGGGCTTAATGAGCAGTTCTTC.

In DNA, the CDR3 is TGTGCCAGCAGCCCACCCCCCCGTGGGTTGAGGCAGCCCCAGCATTTT. It yields the protein CASSPPPRGLRQPQHF. This chain joins TRBV28 and TRBJ1-5; no firm D call. In germline, CDR1 is MDHEN, CDR2 SYDVKM. The CDR3 loop spans 16 amino acids. Between the trimmed V and J ends, which lost 6 bases and 7 bases, there was a span of 22 bases.

The table lists this clone with a count of one. The chain uses TRBV5-1 and TRBJ2-1, with 7 bases matching TRBD2. From germline, CDR1 is SGHRS and CDR2 YFSETQ. The CDR3 runs to 15 residues. V shed 5 bases, J shed 4 bases, and the junction held 9 bases outside the gene matches. The CDR3 loop is CASRTGTTIYNEQFF. In nucleotides, the CDR3 is TGCGCCAGCAGAACGGGGACTACGATATACAATGAGCAGTTCTTC.

J is TRBJ1-5 and V is TRBV18; weak D call: TRBD1 (5 bases). This CDR3 has 15 amino acids. V was shortened by 2 bases and J by 1 base, with 9 bases between the two germline ends. Germline V gene data show CDR1 as KGHSH and CDR2 as LQKENI. CDR3 DNA: TGTGCCAGCTCACCAGGGACTGGGAGCAATCAGCCCCAGCATTTT. Its translation is CASSPGTGSNQPQHF.

V and J are TRBV5-1 and TRBJ2-5; 7 positions agree with TRBD2. With 0 bases clipped from V and 0 bases from J, the junction kept 5 bases outside the gene matches. The CDR3 is made up of 16 amino acids. Germline CDR1 reads SGHRS; CDR2 reads YFSETQ. The CDR3: CASSLAPAGNQETQYF. CDR3 nucleotides: TGCGCCAGCAGCTTGGCTCCAGCGGGGAACCAAGAGACCCAGTACTTC. The entire variable domain, with the rest obtained from reference TRBV5-1 and TRBJ2-5, is as follows: KAGVTQTPRYLIKTRGQQVTLSCSPISGHRSVSWYQQTPGQGLQFLFEYFSETQRNKGNFPGRFSGRQFSNSRSEMNVSTLELGDSALYLCASSLAPAGNQETQYFGPGTRLLVL.